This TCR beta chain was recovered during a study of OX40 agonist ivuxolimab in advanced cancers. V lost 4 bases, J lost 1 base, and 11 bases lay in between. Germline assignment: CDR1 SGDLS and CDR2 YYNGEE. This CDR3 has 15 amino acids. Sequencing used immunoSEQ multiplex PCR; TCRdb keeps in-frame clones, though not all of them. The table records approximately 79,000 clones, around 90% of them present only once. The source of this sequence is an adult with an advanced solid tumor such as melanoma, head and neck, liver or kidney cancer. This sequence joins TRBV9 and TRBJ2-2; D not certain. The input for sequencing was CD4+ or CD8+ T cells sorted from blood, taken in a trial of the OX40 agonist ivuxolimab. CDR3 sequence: CASSREGLNTGELFF. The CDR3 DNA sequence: TGTGCCAGCAGCAGAGAAGGGTTGAACACCGGGGAGCTGTTTTTT.